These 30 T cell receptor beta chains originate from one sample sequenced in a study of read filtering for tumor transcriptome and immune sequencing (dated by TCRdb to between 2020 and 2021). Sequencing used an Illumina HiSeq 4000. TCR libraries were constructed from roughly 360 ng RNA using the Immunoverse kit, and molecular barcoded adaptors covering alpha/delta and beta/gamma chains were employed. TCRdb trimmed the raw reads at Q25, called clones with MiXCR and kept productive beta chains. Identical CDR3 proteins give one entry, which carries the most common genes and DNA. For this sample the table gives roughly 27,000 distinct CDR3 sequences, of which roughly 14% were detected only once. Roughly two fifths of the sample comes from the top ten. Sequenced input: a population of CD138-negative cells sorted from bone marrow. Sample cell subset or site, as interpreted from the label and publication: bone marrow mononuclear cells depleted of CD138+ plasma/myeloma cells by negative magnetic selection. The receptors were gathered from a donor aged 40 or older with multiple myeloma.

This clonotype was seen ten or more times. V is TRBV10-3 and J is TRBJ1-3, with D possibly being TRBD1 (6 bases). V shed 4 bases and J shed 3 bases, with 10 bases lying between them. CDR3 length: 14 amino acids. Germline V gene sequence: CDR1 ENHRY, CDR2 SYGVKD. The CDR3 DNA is TGTGCCATCAGTGTTCAGGGGCTTGGAAACACCATATATTTT. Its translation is CAISVQGLGNTIYF.

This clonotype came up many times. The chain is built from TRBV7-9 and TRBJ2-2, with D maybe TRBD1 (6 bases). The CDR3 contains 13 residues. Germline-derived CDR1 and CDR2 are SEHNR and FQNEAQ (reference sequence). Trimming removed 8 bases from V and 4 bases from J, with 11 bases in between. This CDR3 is CASSGQSTGELFF. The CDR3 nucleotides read TGTGCCAGCTCCGGACAGAGCACCGGGGAGCTGTTTTTT. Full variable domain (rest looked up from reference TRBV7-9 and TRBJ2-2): DTGVSQNPRHKITKRGQNVTFRCDPISEHNRLYWYRQTLGQGPEFLTYFQNEAQLEKSRLLSDRFSAERPKGSFSTLEIQRTEQGDSAMYLCASSGQSTGELFFGEGSRLTVL.

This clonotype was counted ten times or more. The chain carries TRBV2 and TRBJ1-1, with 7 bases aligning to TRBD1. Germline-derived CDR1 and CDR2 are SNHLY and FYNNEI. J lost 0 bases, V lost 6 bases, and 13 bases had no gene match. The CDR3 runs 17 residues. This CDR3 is CASRFIQGSDMNTEAFF. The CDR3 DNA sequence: TGTGCCAGCAGGTTTATACAGGGGTCCGACATGAACACTGAAGCTTTCTTT. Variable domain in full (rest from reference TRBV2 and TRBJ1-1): EPEVTQTPSHQVTQMGQEVILRCVPISNHLYFYWYRQILGQKVEFLVSFYNNEISEKSEIFDDQFSVERPDGSNFTLKIRSTKLEDSAMYFCASRFIQGSDMNTEAFFGQGTRLTVV.

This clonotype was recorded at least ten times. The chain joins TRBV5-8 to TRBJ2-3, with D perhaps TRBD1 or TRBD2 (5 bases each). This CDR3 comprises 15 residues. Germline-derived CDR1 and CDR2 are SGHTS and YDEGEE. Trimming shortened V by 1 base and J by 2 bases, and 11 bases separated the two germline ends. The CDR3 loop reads CASSLWGRTTDTQYF. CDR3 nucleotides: TGTGCCAGCAGCTTGTGGGGACGAACCACAGATACGCAGTATTTT.

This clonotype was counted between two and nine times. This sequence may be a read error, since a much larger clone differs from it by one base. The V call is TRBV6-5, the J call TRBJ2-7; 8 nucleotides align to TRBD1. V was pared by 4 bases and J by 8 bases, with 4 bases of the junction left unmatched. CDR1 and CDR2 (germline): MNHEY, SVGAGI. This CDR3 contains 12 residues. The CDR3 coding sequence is TGTGCCAGCAGTTCGACAGGGGACAAGCAGTACTTC. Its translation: CASSSTGDKQYF.

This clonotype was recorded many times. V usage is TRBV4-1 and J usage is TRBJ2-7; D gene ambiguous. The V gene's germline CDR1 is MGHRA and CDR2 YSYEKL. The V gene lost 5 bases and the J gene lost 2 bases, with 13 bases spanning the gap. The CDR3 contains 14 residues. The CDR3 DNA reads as TGCGCCAGCAGCATCCGCAGTGAGGCCTACGAGCAGTACTTC. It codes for CASSIRSEAYEQYF.

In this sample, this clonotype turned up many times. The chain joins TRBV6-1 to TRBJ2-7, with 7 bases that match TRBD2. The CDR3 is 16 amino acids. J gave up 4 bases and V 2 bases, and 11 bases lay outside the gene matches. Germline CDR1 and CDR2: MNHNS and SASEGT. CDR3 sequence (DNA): TGTGCCAGCAGTGAAATCCACCGCGGGAGTTTTTACGAGCAGTACTTC. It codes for CASSEIHRGSFYEQYF.

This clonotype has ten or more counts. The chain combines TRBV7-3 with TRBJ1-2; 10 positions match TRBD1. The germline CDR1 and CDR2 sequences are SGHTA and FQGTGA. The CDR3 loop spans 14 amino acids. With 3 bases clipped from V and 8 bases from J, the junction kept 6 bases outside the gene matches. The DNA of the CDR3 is TGTGCCAGCAGCTTGGGCGACAGGGGGCACGGCTACACCTTC. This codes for CASSLGDRGHGYTF.

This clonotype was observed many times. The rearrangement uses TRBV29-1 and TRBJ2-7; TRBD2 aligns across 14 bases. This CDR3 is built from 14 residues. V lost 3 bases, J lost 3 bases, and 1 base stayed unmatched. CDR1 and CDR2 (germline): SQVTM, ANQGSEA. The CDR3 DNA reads TGCAGCGTTGATGGGACTAGCGGGGGCTACGAGCAGTACTTC. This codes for CSVDGTSGGYEQYF.

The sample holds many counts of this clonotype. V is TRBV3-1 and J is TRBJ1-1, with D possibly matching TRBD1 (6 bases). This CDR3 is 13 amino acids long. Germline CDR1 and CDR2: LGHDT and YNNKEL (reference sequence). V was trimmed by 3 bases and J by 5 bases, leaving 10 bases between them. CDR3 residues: CASSQGAGTEAFF. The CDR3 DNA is TGTGCCAGCAGCCAGGGGGCGGGAACTGAAGCTTTCTTT.

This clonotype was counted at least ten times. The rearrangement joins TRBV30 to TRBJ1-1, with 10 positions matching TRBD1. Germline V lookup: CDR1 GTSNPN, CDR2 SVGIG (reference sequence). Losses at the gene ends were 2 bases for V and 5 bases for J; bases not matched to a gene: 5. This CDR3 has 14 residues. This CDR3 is CAWSRTGGRTEAFF. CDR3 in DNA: TGTGCCTGGAGTAGGACAGGGGGTCGGACTGAAGCTTTCTTT. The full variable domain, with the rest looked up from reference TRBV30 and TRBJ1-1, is SQTIHQWPATLVQPVGSPLSLECTVEGTSNPNLYWYRQAAGRGLQLLFYSVGIGQISSEVPQNLSASRPQDRQFILSSKKLLLSDSGFYLCAWSRTGGRTEAFFGQGTRLTVV.

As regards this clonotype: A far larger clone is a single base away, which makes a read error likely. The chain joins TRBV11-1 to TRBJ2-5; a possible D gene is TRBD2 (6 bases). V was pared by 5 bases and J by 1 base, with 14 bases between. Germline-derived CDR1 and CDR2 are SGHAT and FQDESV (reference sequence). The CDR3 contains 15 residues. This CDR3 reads CASSLGLTGQETQYF. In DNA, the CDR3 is TGTGCCAGCAGCCTCGGACTAACGGGCCAAGAGACCCAGTACTTC.

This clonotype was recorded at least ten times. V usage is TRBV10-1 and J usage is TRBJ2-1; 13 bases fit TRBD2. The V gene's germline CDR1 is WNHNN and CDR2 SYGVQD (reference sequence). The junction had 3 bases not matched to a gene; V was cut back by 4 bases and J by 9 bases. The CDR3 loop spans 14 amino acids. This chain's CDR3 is CASSGTSGGGEQFF. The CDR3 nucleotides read TGCGCCAGCAGTGGGACTAGCGGGGGAGGTGAGCAGTTCTTC.

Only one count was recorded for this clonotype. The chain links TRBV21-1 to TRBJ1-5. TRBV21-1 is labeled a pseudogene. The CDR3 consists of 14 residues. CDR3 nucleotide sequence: TGTGCCAGCAGAAGGAGGTCTAACTATCGGCCCCAGCATTTT. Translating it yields CASRRRSNYRPQHF.

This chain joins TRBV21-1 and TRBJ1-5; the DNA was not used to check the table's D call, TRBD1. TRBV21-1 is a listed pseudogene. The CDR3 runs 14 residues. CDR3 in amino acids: CAGGKVGRGQPQHF. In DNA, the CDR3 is TGTGCCGGCGGCAAAGTGGGCAGGGGGCAGCCCCAGCATTTT.

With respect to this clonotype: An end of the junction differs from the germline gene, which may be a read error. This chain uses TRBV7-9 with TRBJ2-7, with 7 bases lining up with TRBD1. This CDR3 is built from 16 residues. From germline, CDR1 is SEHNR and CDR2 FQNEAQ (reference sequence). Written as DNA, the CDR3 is TGTGCCAGCAGCTCCGGAGGCACAGGGGCCCCCTACGGGCAGTACTTC. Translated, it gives CASSSGGTGAPYGQYF. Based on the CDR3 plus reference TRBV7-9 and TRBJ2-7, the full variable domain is DTGVSQNPRHKITKRGQNVTFRCDPISEHNRLYWYRQTLGQGPEFLTYFQNEAQLEKSRLLSDRFSAERPKGSFSTLEIQRTEQGDSAMYLCASSSGGTGAPYGQYFGPGTRLTVT.

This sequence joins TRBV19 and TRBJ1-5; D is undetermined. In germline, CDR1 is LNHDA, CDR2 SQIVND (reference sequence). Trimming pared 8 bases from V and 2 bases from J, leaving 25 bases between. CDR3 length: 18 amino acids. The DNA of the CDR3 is TGTGCCAGTTCCTTTGTAGCGGGCGGGTCGTATGGCAATCAGCCCCAGCATTTT. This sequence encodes CASSFVAGGSYGNQPQHF.

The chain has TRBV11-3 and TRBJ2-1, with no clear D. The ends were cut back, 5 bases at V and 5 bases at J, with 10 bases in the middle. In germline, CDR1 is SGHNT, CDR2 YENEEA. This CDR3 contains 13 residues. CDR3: CASSGPLNNEQFF. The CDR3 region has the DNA TGTGCCAGCAGCGGACCTCTTAACAATGAGCAGTTCTTC.

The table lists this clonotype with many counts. The CDR3 nucleotides are TGCGCCAGCAGCTTGGAAGGGGACAGGGGAAAGACCCAGTACTTC. Translation: CASSLEGDRGKTQYF. The gene calls are TRBV5-1 and TRBJ2-5; 10 nucleotides agree with TRBD1. Germline CDR1 reads SGHRS; CDR2 reads YFSETQ. V lost 0 bases, J lost 6 bases, and 5 bases stayed unmatched. The CDR3 extends over 15 amino acids.

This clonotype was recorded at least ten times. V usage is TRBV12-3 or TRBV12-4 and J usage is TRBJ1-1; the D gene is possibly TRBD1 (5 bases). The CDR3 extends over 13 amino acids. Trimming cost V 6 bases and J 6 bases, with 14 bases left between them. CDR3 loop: CASSRDLIAEAFF. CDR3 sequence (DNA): TGTGCCAGCAGCCGGGACTTAATCGCTGAAGCTTTCTTT.

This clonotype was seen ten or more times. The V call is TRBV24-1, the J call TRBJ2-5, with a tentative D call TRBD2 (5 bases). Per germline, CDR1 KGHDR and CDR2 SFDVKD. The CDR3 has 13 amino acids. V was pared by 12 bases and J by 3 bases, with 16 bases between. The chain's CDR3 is CAVTAPREETQYF. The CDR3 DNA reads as TGTGCCGTTACAGCCCCGAGGGAAGAGACCCAGTACTTC.

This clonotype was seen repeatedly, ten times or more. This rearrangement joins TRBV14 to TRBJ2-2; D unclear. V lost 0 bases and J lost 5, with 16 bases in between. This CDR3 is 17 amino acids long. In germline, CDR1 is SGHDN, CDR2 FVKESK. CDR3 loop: CASSQDLRTVDTGELFF. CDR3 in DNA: TGTGCCAGCAGCCAAGATCTGAGGACGGTTGATACCGGGGAGCTGTTTTTT.

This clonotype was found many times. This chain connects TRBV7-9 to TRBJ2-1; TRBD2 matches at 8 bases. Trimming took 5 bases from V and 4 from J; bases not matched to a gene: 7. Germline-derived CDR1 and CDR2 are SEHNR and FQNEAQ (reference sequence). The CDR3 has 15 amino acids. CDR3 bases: TGTGCCAGCAGCCCCGCCGCTAGCGGGTACAATGAGCAGTTCTTC. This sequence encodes CASSPAASGYNEQFF.

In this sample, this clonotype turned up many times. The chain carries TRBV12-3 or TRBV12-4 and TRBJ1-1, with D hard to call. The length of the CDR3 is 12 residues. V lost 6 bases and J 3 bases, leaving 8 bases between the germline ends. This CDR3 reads CASRQRDTEAFF. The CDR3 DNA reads TGTGCCAGCAGGCAGAGGGACACTGAAGCTTTCTTT.

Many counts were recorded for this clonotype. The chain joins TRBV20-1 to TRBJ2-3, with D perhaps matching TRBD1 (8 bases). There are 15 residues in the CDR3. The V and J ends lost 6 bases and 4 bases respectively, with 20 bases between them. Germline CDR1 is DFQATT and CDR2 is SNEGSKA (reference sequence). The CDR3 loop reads CSAKGQGGSADTQYF. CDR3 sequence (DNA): TGCAGTGCCAAAGGACAGGGAGGGAGCGCAGATACGCAGTATTTT.

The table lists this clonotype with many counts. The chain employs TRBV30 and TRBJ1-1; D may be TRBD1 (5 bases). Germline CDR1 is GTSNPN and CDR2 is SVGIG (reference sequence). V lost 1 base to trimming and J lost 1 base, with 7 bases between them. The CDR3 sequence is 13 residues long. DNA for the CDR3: TGTGCCTGGAGTGGACAGCCGAACACTGAAGCTTTCTTT. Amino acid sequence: CAWSGQPNTEAFF.

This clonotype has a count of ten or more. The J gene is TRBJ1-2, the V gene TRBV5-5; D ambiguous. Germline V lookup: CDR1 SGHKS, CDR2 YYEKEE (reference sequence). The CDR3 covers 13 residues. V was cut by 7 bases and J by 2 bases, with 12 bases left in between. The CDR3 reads CASGTGLNYGYTF. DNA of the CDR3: TGTGCCAGCGGTACCGGGCTAAACTATGGCTACACCTTC.

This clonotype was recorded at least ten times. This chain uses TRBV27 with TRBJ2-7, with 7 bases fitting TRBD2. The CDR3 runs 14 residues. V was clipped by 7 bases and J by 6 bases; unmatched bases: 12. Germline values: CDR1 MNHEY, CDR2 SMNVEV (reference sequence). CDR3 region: CASTPGGGRFEQYF. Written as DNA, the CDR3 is TGTGCCAGCACCCCTGGGGGAGGGCGTTTCGAGCAGTACTTC.

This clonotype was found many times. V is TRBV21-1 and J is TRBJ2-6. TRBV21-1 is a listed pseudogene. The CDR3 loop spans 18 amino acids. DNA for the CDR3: TGTGCCAGCAGCAAAGTCGGCAGTCTTCACTCTGGGGCCAACGTCCTGACTTTC. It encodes CASSKVGSLHSGANVLTF.

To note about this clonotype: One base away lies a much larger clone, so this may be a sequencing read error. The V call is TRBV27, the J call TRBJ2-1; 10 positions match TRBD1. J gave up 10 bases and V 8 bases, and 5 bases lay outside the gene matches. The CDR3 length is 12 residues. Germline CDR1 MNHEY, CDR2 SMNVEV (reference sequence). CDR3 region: CASGQGVWEQFF. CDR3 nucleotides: TGTGCCAGCGGACAGGGGGTATGGGAGCAGTTCTTC.